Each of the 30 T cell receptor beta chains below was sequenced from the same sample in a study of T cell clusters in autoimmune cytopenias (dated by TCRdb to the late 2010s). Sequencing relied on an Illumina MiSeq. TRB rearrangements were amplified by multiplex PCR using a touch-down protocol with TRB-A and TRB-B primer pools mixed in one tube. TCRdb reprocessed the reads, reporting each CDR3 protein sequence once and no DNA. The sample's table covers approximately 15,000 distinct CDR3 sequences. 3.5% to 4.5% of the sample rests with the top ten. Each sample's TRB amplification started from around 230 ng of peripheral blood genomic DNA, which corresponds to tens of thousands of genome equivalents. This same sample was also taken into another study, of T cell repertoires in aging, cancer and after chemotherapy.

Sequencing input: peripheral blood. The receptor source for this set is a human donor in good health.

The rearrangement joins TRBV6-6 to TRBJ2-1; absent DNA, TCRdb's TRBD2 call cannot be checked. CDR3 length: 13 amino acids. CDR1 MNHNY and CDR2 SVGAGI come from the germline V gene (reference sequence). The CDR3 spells CASSSIAGGLQFF.

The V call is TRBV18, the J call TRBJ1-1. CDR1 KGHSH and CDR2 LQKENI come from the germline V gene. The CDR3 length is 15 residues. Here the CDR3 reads CASSPLMTTDTEAFF.

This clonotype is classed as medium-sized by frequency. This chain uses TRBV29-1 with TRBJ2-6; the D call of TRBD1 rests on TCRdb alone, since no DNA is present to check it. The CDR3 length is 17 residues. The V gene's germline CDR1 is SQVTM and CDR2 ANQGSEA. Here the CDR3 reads CSVERRDRGSGANVLTF.

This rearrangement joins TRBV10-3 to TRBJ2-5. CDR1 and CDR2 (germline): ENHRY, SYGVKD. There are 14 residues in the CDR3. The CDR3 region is CAISGLTDLETQYF.

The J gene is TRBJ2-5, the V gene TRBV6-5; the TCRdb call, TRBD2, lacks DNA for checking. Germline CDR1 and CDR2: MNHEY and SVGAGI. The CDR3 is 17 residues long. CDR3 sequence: CASSSLTSGSWRETQYF.

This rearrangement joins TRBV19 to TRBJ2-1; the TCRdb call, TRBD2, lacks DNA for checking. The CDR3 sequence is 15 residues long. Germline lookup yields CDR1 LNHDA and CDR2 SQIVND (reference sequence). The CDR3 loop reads CASSTGLAGGGEQFF. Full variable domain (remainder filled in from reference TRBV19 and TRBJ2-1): DGGITQSPKYLFRKEGQNVTLSCEQNLNHDAMYWYRQDPGQGLRLIYYSQIVNDFQKGDIAEGYSVSREKKESFPLTVTSAQKNPTAFYLCASSTGLAGGGEQFFGPGTRLTVL.

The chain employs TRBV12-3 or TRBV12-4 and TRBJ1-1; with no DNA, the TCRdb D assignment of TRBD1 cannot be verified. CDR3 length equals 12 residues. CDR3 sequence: CASSHGAAEAFF.

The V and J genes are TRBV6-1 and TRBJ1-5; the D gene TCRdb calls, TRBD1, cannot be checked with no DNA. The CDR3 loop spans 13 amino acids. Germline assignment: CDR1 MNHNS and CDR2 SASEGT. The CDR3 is CASTTGLNQPQHF.

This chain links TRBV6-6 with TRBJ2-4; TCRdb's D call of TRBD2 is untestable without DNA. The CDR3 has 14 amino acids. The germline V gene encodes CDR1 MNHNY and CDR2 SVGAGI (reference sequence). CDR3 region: CASSKTSGKNIQYF.

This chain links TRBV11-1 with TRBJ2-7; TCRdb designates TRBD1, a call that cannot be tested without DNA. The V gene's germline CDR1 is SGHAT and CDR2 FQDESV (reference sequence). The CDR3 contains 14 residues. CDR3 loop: CASSFTQGAYEQYF.

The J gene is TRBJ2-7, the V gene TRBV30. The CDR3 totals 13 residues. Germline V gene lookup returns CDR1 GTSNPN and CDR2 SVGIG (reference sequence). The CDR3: CAWRQFSSYEQYF.

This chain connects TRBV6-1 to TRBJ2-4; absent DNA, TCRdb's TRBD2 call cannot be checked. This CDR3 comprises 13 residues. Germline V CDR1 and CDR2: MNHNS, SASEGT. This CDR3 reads CASSTGLFNIQYF.

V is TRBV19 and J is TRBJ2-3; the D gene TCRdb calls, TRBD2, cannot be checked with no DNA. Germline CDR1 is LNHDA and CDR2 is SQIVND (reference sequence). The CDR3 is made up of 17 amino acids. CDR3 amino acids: CASSISGLAFLTDTQYF.

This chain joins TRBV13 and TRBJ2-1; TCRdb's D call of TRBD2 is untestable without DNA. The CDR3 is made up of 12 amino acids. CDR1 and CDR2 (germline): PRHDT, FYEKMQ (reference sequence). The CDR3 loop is CASSLGGSLQFF.

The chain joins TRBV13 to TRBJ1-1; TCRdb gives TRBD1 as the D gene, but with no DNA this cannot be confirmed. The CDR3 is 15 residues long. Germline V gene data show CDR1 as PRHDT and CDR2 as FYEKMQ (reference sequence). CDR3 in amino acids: CASSLGRRGDTEAFF. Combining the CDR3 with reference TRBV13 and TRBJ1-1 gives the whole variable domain AAGVIQSPRHLIKEKRETATLKCYPIPRHDTVYWYQQGPGQDPQFLISFYEKMQSDKGSIPDRFSAQQFSDYHSELNMSSLELGDSALYFCASSLGRRGDTEAFFGQGTRLTVV.

The CDR3 is CASSPLPSGNNEQFF. The rearrangement links TRBV18 to TRBJ2-1; absent DNA, TCRdb's TRBD2 call cannot be checked. CDR1 is KGHSH, CDR2 LQKENI, per germline. This CDR3 is built from 15 residues.

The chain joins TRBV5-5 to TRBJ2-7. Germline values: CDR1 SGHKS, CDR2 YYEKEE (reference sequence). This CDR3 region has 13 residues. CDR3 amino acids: CASSWIGSHEQYF.

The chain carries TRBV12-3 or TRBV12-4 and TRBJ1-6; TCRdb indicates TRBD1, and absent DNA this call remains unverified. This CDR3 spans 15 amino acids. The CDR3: CASSFGQGGNSPLHF.

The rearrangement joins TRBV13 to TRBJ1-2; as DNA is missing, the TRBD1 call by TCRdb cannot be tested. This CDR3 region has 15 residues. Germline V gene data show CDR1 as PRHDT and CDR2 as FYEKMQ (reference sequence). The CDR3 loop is CASSPMIGGPYGYTF. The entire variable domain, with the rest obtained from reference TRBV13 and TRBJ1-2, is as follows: AAGVIQSPRHLIKEKRETATLKCYPIPRHDTVYWYQQGPGQDPQFLISFYEKMQSDKGSIPDRFSAQQFSDYHSELNMSSLELGDSALYFCASSPMIGGPYGYTFGSGTRLTVV.

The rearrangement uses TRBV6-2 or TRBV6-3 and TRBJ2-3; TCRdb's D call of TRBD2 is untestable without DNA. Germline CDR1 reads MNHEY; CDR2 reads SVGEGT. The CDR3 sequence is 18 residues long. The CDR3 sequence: CASSYPGTLLGSTDTQYF.

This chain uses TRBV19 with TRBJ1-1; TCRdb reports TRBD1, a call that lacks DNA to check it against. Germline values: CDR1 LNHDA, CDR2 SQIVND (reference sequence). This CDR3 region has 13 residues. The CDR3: CASNHIRTQEAFF.

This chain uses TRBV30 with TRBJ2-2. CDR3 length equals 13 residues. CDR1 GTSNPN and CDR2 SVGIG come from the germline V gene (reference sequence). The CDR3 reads CAWKEQLTGELFF.

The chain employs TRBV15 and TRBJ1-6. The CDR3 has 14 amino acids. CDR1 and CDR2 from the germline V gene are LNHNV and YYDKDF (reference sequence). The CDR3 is CATSVRAPNSPLHF.

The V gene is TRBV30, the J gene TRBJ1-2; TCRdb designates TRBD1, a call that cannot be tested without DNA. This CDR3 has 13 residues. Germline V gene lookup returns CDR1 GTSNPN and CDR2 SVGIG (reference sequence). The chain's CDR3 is CASPKDRGYGYTF.

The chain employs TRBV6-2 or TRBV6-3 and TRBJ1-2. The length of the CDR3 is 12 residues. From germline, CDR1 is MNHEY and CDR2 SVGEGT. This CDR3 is CASSFDTYGYTF.

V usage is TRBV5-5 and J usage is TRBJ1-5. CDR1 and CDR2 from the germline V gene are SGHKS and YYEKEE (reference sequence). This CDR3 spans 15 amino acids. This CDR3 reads CASSLRFSSNQPQHF.

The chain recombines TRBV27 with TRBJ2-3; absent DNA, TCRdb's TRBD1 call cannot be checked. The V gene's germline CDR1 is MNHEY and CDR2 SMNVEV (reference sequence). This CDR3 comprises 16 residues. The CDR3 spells CASSSPRGVEGDTQYF.

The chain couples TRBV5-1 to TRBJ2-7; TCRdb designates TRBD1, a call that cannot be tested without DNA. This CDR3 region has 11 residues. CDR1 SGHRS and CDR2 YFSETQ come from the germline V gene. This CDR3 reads CASSDGTGLYF.

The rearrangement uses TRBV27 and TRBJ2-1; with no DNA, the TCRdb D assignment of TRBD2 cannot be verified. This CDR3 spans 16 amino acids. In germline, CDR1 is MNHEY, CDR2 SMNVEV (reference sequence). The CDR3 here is CASSIERDGSYNEQFF.

This chain's CDR3 is CASSPTGTSDTQYF. This sequence joins TRBV19 and TRBJ2-3; TCRdb indicates TRBD1, and absent DNA this call remains unverified. Per the germline V gene, CDR1 is LNHDA and CDR2 is SQIVND (reference sequence). The CDR3 length is 14 residues.